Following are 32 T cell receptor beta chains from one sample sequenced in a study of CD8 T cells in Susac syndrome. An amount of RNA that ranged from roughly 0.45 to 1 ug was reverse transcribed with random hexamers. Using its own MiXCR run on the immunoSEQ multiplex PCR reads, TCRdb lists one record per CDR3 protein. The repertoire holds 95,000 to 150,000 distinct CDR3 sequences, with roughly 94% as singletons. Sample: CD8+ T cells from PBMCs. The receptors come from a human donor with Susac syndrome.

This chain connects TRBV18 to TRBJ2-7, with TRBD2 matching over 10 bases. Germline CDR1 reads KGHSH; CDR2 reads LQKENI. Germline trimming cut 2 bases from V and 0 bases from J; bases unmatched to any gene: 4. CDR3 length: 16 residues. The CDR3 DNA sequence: TGTGCCAGCTCACCAGAGGGGACTAGCGACTCCTACGAGCAGTACTTC. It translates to CASSPEGTSDSYEQYF.

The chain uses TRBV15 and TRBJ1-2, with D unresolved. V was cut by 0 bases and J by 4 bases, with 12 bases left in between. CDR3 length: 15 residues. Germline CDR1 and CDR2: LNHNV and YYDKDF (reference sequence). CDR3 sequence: CATSRDRSPSYGYTF. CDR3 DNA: TGTGCCACCAGCAGAGATCGGTCCCCAAGCTATGGCTACACCTTC.

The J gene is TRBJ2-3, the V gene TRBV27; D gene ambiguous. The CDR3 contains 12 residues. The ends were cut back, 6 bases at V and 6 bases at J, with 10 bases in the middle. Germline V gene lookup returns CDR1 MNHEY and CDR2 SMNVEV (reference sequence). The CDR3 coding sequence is TGTGCCAGCAGCGCCGGTTCCGATACGCAGTATTTT. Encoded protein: CASSAGSDTQYF.

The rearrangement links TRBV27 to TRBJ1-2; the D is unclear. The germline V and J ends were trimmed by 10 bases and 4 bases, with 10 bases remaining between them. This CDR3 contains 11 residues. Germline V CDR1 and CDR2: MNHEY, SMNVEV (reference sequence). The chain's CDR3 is CAILGVYGYTF. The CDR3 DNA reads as TGTGCCATCCTAGGAGTCTATGGCTACACCTTC.

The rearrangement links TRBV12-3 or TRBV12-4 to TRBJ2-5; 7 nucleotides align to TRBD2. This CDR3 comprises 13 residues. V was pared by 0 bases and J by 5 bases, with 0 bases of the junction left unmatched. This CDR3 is CASSLAGGETQYF. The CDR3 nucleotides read TGTGCCAGCAGTTTAGCGGGAGGGGAGACCCAGTACTTC.

The CDR3 bases are TGTGCCAGCAGCTTGCGTCTATCTGGGGCCAACGTCCTGACTTTC. Protein: CASSLRLSGANVLTF. The chain recombines TRBV11-3 with TRBJ2-6; D is undetermined. The CDR3 extends over 15 amino acids. Trimming removed 3 bases from V and 1 base from J, with 7 bases in between. Germline values: CDR1 SGHNT, CDR2 YENEEA.

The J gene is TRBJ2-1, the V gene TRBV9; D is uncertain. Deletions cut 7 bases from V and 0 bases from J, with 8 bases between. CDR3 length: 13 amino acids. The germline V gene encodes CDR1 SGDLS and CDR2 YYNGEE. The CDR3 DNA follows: TGTGCCAGCGGCGGTAGCTCCTACAATGAGCAGTTCTTC. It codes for CASGGSSYNEQFF.

Here the CDR3 reads CATSRETTGSHEQYF. The DNA of the CDR3 is TGTGCCACCAGCAGAGAGACGACAGGAAGCCACGAGCAGTACTTC. V and J are TRBV15 and TRBJ2-7; tentatively, D is TRBD1 (6 bases). The CDR3 is 15 residues long. CDR1 and CDR2 from the germline V gene are LNHNV and YYDKDF (reference sequence). V lost 0 bases, J lost 5 bases, and 14 bases lay in between.

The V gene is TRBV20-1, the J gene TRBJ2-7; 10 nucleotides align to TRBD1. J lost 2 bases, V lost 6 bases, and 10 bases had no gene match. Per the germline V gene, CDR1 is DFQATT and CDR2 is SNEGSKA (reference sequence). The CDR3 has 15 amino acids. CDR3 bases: TGCAGTGCGTGGACAGGGGGGGAGGCTACCTACGAGCAGTACTTC. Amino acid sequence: CSAWTGGEATYEQYF.

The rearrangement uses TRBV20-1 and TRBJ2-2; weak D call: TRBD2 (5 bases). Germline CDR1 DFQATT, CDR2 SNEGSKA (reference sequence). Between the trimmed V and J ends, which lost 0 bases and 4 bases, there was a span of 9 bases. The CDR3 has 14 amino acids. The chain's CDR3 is CSARDTGVTGELFF. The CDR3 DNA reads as TGCAGTGCTAGAGATACCGGGGTCACCGGGGAGCTGTTTTTT.

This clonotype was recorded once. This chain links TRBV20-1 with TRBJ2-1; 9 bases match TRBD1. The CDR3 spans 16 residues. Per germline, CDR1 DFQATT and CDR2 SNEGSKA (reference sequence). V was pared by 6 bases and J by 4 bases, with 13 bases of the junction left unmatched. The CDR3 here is CSAGQGRRGEYNEQFF. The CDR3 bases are TGCAGTGCGGGACAGGGTAGGAGGGGCGAATACAATGAGCAGTTCTTC.

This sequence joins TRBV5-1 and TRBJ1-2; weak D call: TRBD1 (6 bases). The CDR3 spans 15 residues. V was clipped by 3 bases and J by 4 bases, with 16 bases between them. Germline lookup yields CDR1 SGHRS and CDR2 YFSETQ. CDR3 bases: TGCGCCAGCAGCTCCACTACAGGGACCTTCTATGGCTACACCTTC. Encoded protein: CASSSTTGTFYGYTF.

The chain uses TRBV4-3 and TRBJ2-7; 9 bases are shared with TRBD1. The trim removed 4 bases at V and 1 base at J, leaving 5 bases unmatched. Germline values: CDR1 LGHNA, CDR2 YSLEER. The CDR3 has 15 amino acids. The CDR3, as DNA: TGCGCCAGCAGCCCTGCCGGGACAGGGTCCTACGAGCAGTACTTC. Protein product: CASSPAGTGSYEQYF.

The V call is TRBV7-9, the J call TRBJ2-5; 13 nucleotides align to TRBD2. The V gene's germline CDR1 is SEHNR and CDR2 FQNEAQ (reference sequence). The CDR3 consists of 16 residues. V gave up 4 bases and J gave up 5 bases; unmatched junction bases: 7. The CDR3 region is CASSSGTSGDLETQYF. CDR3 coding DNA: TGTGCCAGCAGCTCGGGGACTAGCGGGGATCTGGAGACCCAGTACTTC.

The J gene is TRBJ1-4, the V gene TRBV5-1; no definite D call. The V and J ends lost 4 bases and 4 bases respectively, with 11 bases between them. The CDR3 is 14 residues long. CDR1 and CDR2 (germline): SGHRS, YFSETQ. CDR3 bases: TGCGCCAGCAGCCTACGGGTCGATAATGAAAAACTGTTTTTT. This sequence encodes CASSLRVDNEKLFF.

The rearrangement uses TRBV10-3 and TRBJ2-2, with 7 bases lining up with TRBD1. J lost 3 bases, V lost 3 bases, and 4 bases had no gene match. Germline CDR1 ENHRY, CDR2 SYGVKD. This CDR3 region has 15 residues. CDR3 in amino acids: CAISEGGWDTGELFF. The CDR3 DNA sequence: TGTGCCATCAGTGAAGGGGGCTGGGACACCGGGGAGCTGTTTTTT.

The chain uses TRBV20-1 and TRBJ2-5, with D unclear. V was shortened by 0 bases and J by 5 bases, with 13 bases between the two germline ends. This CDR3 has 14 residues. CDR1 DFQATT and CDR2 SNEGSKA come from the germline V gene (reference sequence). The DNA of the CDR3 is TGCAGTGCTAGAGATACTTGGAAAGGGGAGACCCAGTACTTC. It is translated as CSARDTWKGETQYF.

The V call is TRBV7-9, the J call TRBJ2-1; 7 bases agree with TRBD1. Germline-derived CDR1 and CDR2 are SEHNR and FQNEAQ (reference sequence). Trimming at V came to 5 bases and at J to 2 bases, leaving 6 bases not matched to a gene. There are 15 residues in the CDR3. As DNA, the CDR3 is TGTGCCAGCAGCCACCGGGACAGACCCTACAATGAGCAGTTCTTC. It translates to CASSHRDRPYNEQFF.

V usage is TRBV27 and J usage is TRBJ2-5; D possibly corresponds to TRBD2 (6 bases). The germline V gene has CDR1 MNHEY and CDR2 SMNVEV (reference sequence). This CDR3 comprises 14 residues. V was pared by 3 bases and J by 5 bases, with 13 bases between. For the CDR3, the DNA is TGTGCCAGCAGTTTGCGGGGCCCGCCGGAGACCCAGTACTTC. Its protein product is CASSLRGPPETQYF.

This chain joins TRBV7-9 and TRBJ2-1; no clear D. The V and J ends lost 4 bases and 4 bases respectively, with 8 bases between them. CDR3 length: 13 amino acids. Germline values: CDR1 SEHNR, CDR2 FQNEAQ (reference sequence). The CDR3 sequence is CASSSDWYNEQFF. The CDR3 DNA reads TGTGCCAGCAGCTCAGACTGGTACAATGAGCAGTTCTTC.

The CDR3 protein is CSVQAGGQETQYF. In nucleotides, the CDR3 is TGCAGCGTTCAGGCAGGGGGGCAAGAGACCCAGTACTTC. This chain joins TRBV29-1 and TRBJ2-5; TRBD1 is a possible D gene (7 bases). The CDR3 totals 13 residues. Deletions cut 5 bases from V and 2 bases from J, with 12 bases between. The germline V gene has CDR1 SQVTM and CDR2 ANQGSEA.

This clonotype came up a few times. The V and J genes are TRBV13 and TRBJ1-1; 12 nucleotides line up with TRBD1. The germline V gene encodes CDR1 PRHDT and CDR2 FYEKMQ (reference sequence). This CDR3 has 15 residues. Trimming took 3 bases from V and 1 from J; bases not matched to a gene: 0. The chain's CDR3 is CASSLGQGANTEAFF. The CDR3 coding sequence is TGTGCCAGCAGCTTGGGACAGGGGGCGAACACTGAAGCTTTCTTT.

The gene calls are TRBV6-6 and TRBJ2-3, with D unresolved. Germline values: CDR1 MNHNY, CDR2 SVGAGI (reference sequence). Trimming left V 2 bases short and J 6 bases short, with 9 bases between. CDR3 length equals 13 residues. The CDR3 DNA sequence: TGTGCCAGCAGTTACGCCGAGTTGGATACGCAGTATTTT. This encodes CASSYAELDTQYF.

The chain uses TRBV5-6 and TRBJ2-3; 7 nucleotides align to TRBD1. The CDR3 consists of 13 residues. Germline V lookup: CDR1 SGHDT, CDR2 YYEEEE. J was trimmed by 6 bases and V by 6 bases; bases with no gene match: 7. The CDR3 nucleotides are TGTGCCAGCATCCTAACGACAGGGGATACGCAGTATTTT. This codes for CASILTTGDTQYF.

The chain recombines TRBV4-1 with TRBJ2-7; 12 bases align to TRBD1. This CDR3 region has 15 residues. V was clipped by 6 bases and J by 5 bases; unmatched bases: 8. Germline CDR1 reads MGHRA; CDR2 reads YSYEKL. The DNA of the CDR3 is TGCGCCAGCAGGCCCCGGGACAGGGGGCCCGACGAGCAGTACTTC. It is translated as CASRPRDRGPDEQYF.

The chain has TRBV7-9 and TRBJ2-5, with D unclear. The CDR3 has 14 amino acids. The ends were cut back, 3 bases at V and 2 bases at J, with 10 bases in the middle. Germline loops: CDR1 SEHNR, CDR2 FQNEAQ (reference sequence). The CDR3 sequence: CASSFQPDQETQYF. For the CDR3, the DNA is TGTGCCAGCAGCTTCCAGCCGGATCAAGAGACCCAGTACTTC.

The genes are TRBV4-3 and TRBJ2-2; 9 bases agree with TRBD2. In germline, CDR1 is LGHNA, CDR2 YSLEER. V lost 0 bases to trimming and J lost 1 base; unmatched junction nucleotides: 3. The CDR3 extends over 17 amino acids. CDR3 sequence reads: CASSQDLLAGNTGELFF. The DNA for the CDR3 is TGCGCCAGCAGCCAAGATTTACTAGCGGGGAACACCGGGGAGCTGTTTTTT.

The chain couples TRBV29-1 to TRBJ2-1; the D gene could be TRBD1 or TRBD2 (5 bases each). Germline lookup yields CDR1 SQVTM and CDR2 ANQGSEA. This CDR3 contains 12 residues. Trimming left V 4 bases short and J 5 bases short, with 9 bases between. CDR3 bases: TGCAGCGTTGTGGGGACGAACAATGAGCAGTTCTTC. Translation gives CSVVGTNNEQFF.

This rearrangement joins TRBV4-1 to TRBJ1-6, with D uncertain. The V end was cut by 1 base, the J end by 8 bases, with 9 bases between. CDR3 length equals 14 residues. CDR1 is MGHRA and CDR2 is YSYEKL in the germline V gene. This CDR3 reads CASSQGYGDSPLHF. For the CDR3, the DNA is TGCGCCAGCAGCCAAGGGTATGGCGATTCACCCCTCCACTTT.

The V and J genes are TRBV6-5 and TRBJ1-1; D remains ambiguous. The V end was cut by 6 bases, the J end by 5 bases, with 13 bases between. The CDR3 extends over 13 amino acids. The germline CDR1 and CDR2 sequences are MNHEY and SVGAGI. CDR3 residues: CASSPGLVTEAFF. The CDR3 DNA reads TGTGCCAGCAGCCCCGGGTTGGTGACTGAAGCTTTCTTT.

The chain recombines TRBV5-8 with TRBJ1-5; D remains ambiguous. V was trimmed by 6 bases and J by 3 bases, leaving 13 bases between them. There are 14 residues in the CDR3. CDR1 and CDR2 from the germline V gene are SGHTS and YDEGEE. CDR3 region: CASTTKGYNQPQHF. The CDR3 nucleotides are TGTGCCAGCACCACGAAGGGTTACAATCAGCCCCAGCATTTT.

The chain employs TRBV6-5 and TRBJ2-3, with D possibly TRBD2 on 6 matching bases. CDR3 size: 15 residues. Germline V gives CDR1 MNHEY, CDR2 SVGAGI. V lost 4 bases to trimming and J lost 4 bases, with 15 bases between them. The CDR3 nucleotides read TGTGCCAGCAGTTCCCGGGACTCCCCCCCAGATACGCAGTATTTT. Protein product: CASSSRDSPPDTQYF.